This note documents a single TCR beta chain sequence. The data are from a study of blood T cell repertoires in COVID-19. The CDR3 covers 13 residues. With 0 bases removed from V and 5 bases from J, the gap between germline ends came to 7 bases. The germline V gene has CDR1 SGHTA and CDR2 FQGNSA. Repertoires were generated with immunoSEQ multiplex PCR, while TCRdb's copy carries only in-frame clones and drops some. This sample has about 180,000 clones, with about nine tenths found just once. The genes are TRBV7-2 and TRBJ1-2, with D tentatively TRBD1 (5 bases). The sequenced material came from PBMCs or T cells enriched from blood (not recorded which). This TCR came from a woman under 30 who had recovered from COVID-19. The CDR3 protein is CASSLAGTYGYTF. The CDR3 nucleotides are TGTGCCAGCAGCTTAGCGGGGACTTATGGCTACACCTTC.